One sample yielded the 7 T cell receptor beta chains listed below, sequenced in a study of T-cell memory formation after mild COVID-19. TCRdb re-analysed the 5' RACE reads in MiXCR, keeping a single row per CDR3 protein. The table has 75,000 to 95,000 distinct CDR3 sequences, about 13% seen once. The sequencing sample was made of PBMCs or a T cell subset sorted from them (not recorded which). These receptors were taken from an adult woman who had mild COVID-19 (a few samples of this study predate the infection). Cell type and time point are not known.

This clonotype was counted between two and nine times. The CDR3 spells CASLTKLAGGTYNEQFF. CDR3 DNA sequence: TGTGCCAGCCTAACCAAACTAGCGGGAGGAACCTACAATGAGCAGTTCTTC. The genes are TRBV6-2 or TRBV6-3 and TRBJ2-1; 12 positions match TRBD2. CDR1 is MNHEY, CDR2 SVGEGT, per germline. Trimming at V came to 8 bases and at J to 2 bases, leaving 10 bases not matched to a gene. The CDR3 loop spans 17 amino acids.

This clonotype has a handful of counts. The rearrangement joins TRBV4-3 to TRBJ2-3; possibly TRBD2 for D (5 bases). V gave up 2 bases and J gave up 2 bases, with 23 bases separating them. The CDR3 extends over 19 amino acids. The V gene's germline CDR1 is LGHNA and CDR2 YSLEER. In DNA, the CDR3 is TGCGCCAGCAGCCAACAGTCCGTAGTCCAGCGGCACTCCACAGATACGCAGTATTTT. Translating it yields CASSQQSVVQRHSTDTQYF.

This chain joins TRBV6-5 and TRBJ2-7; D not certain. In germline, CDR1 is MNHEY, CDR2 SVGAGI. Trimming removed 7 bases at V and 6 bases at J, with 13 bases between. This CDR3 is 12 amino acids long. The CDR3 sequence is CASTGPGGEQYF. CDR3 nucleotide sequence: TGTGCCAGCACCGGGCCTGGTGGCGAGCAGTACTTC.

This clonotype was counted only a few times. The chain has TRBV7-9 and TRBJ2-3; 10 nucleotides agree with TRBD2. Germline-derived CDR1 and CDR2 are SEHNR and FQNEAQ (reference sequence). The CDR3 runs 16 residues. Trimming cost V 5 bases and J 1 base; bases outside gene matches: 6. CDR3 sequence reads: CASSPFTSGGTDTQYF. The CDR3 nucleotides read TGTGCCAGCAGCCCGTTCACTAGCGGGGGCACAGATACGCAGTATTTT.

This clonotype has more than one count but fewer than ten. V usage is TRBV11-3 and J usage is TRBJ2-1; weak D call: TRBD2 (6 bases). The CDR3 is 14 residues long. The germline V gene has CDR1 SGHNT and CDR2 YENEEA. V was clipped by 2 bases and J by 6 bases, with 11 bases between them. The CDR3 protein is CASSLLARPNEQFF. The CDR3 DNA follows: TGTGCCAGCAGCTTACTAGCGAGGCCCAATGAGCAGTTCTTC.

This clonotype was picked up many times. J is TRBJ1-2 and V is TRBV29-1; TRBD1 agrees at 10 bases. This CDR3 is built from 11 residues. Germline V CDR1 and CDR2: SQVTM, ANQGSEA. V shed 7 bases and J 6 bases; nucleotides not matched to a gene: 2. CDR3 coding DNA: TGCAGCGCCGGACAGGGGGATGGCTACACCTTC. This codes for CSAGQGDGYTF.

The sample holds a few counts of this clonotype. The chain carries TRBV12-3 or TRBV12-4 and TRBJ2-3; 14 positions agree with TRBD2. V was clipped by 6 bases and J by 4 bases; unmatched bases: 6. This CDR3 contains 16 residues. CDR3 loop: CASSPGTSGSPDTQYF. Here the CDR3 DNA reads TGTGCCAGCAGCCCCGGGACTAGCGGGAGCCCAGATACGCAGTATTTT.